This TCR beta chain was sequenced during a study of shared clonotypes between healthy human individuals. Study observations and caveats: Clonotypes shared by all four sorted-subset donors had higher generation probabilities than non-shared clonotypes.

The germline V gene has CDR1 ENHRY and CDR2 SYGVKD. Trimming removed 0 bases at V and 5 bases at J, with 7 bases between. The CDR3 runs to 13 residues. Remarks on this clone: The target antigen is unknown.

Using about 0.2 ug DNA, 25,000 to 35,000 T cell genomes, the sorted-subset replicate PCRs were run. TCRdb's copy holds only in-frame clones and misses some; the assay was immunoSEQ multiplex PCR. The table records hundreds of thousands of clones, roughly 95% of them present only once. Naive CD8 cells were CD45RO-negative, positively selected for CCR7, excluding terminally differentiated effector memory CD45RA+ cells. The sequence derives from a woman aged 30 to 39 in good health. J is TRBJ1-2 and V is TRBV10-3; no definite D call. Source material: naive CD8+ T cells sorted from blood. The CDR3 sequence is CAISESDLYGYTF. The CDR3 DNA reads TGTGCCATCAGTGAGTCGGACCTATATGGCTACACCTTC.